This T cell receptor beta chain originates from a study of T cells in Graves' hyperthyroidism and ophthalmopathy. This clonotype was counted at least ten times. A NOSPECS grade of at least 4, a Clinical Activity Score of at least 3 and duration under 3 months were recorded in ophthalmopathy patients. Thyroid ultrasound, orbital computed tomography, clinical symptoms, and serum thyroxine and TRAb underpinned diagnoses. CDR3 length: 12 amino acids. Trimming left V 8 bases short and J 2 bases short, with 8 bases between. Germline V CDR1 and CDR2: KGHSH, LQKENI. TCR beta CDR3 sequences were amplified from RNA transcripts. HTBI primers were employed in a first-round RT-PCR of the TCR CDR3. TCRdb re-derived calls from the multiplex PCR reads in MiXCR, one entry per CDR3 protein. The sample consists of hundreds of thousands of distinct CDR3 sequences, 20% to 25% of them appearing once.

This TCR came from a young man with Graves' ophthalmopathy. V gene TRBV18 combines with J gene TRBJ2-3; D is uncertain. Sequenced material: blood. CDR3 loop: CASSPSTDTQYF. CDR3 coding DNA: TGTGCCAGCAGCCCATCCACAGATACGCAGTATTTT.